The 7 T cell receptor beta chains given below trace back to one sample, sequenced in a study of vaccination effects on CD4 cells after COVID-19. Sequencing used immunoSEQ multiplex PCR; TCRdb keeps in-frame clones, though not all of them. The repertoire has about 30,000 clones, roughly 77% of them found once; the top ten carry around 15%. Antigen specificity for these receptors is unknown. Sequencing in the ViraFEST assay came after antigen-specific CD4+ T cells had been expanded with viral peptide pools, which were used to stimulate PBMC. Between days 9 and 10 of culture, CD4+ T cells were separated out. Two-dose BNT162b2 or mRNA-1273 vaccination was given to participants. The sample consisted of CD4+ T cells from PBMCs cultured with HCoV-229E spike peptides, taken after COVID-19 vaccination. The receptors were sampled from a human donor who received a COVID-19 vaccine.

In this sample, this clone turned up once. The CDR3 reads CASSDRPFGGYTF. The CDR3 bases are TGTGCCAGCAGTGACAGGCCATTTGGCGGCTACACCTTC. The chain combines TRBV6-1 with TRBJ1-2; D gene uncertain. This CDR3 region has 13 residues. Per the germline V gene, CDR1 is MNHNS and CDR2 is SASEGT. Between the trimmed V and J ends, which lost 3 bases and 8 bases, there was a span of 13 bases.

This chain connects TRBV5-1 to TRBJ2-7; D is unresolved. The ends were cut back, 0 bases at V and 6 bases at J, with 7 bases in the middle. Germline lookup yields CDR1 SGHRS and CDR2 YFSETQ. This CDR3 has 12 residues. This CDR3 is CASSLEEGEQYF. CDR3 DNA: TGCGCCAGCAGCTTGGAAGAAGGCGAGCAGTACTTC.

This clone turned up a few times. The genes are TRBV3-1 (or the pseudogene TRBV3-2) and TRBJ2-7; D is possibly TRBD1 or TRBD2 (5 bases each). CDR1 and CDR2 from the germline V gene are LGHDT and YNNKEL (reference sequence). The CDR3 sequence is 15 residues long. Trimming left V 4 bases short and J 3 bases short, with 16 bases between. This CDR3 is CASSPIGTVGYEQYF. CDR3 nucleotide sequence: TGTGCCAGCAGCCCTATAGGGACCGTAGGCTACGAGCAGTACTTC.

This clone came up a few times. This chain uses TRBV27 with TRBJ1-6; D is ambiguous. Trimming pared 6 bases from V and 8 bases from J, leaving 14 bases between. Germline CDR1 reads MNHEY; CDR2 reads SMNVEV (reference sequence). This CDR3 is built from 14 residues. CDR3 sequence: CASSSKALHSPLHF. As DNA, the CDR3 is TGTGCCAGCAGCTCTAAGGCCCTACATTCACCCCTCCACTTT.

The chain recombines TRBV9 with TRBJ2-5, with 12 bases that match TRBD1. V lost 0 bases, J lost 5 bases, and 14 bases stayed unmatched. The CDR3 runs to 19 residues. Germline CDR1 reads SGDLS; CDR2 reads YYNGEE. For the CDR3, the DNA is TGTGCCAGCAGCGTAGAACTCCCGAGGGGGGACAGGGGGCATGAGACCCAGTACTTC. It specifies CASSVELPRGDRGHETQYF. The full variable domain, its missing parts supplied by reference TRBV9 and TRBJ2-5, is DSGVTQTPKHLITATGQRVTLRCSPRSGDLSVYWYQQSLDQGLQFLIQYYNGEERAKGNILERFSAQQFPDLHSELNLSSLELGDSALYFCASSVELPRGDRGHETQYFGPGTRLLVL.

The V gene is TRBV19, the J gene TRBJ2-4, with D tentatively TRBD1 (6 bases). V lost 4 bases and J 0 bases, leaving 10 bases between the germline ends. The CDR3 runs to 15 residues. The germline V gene has CDR1 LNHDA and CDR2 SQIVND (reference sequence). DNA for the CDR3: TGTGCCAGTAGTAAGGCAGGGGTAGCCAAAAACATTCAGTACTTC. Translated, it gives CASSKAGVAKNIQYF.

The chain recombines TRBV18 with TRBJ2-3; D is possibly TRBD2 (5 bases). Per germline, CDR1 KGHSH and CDR2 LQKENI. This CDR3 region has 21 residues. The V gene lost 0 bases and the J gene lost 1 base, with 26 bases spanning the gap. CDR3 coding DNA: TGTGCCAGCTCACCACCAGTGGGCACGGACTTCGGCCGGGCCGGCACAGATACGCAGTATTTT. Translating it yields CASSPPVGTDFGRAGTDTQYF.